This TCR beta chain was identified in a study of blood T cell repertoires in COVID-19. TCRdb's copy holds only in-frame clones and misses some; the assay was immunoSEQ multiplex PCR. The sample holds 250,000 to 400,000 clones; about 91% are singletons and the top ten take roughly 1.7%. Germline trimming cut 2 bases from V and 4 bases from J; bases unmatched to any gene: 9. This CDR3 is built from 15 residues. Germline V gene data show CDR1 as SQVTM and CDR2 as ANQGSEA. The sequenced material came from peripheral blood. The clonotype comes from a woman in her thirties with COVID-19, enrolled during active disease. This chain connects TRBV29-1 to TRBJ1-2; TRBD1 matches 8 bases. CDR3 in amino acids: CSVELGTGGVYGYTF. The DNA of the CDR3 is TGCAGCGTTGAATTAGGTACAGGGGGGGTCTATGGCTACACCTTC.